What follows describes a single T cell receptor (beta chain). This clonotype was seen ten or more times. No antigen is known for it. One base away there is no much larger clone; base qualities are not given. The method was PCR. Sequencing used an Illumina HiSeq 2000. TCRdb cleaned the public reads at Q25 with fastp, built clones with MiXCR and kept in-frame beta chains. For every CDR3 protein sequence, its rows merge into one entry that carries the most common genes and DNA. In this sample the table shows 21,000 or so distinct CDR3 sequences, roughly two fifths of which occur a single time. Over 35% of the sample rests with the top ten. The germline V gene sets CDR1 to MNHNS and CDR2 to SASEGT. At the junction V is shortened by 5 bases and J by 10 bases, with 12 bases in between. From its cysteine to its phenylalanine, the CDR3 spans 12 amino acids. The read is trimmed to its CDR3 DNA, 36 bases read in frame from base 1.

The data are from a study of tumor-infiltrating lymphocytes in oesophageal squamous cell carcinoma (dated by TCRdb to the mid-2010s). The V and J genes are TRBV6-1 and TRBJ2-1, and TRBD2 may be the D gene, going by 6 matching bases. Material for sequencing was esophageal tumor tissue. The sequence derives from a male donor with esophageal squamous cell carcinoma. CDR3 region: CASSSLLAEQFF. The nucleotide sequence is TGTGCCAGCAGTTCTCTTCTAGCGGAGCAGTTCTTC.